The 24 T cell receptor beta chains in this list originate from one sample, sequenced in a study of T cells in Graves' hyperthyroidism and ophthalmopathy. From RNA transcripts, TCR beta CDR3 regions were amplified. First-round RT-PCR of the TCR CDR3 relied on the HTBI primer set. One entry per CDR3 protein results from TCRdb running MiXCR on the multiplex PCR reads. The sample has 550,000 to 800,000 distinct CDR3 sequences, 15% to 20% seen once. The sequenced material came from blood. Receptors originate from a man between 18 and 35 years old with Graves' hyperthyroidism.

This clonotype was seen many times. The chain couples TRBV20-1 to TRBJ2-7; D possibly uses TRBD1 or TRBD2 (5 bases each). The V end was cut by 5 bases, the J end by 1 base, with 12 bases between. Germline loops: CDR1 DFQATT, CDR2 SNEGSKA (reference sequence). CDR3 length equals 13 residues. As DNA, the CDR3 is TGCAGTGCTGTCGGGACCCAGTCCTACGAGCAGTACTTC. Translated: CSAVGTQSYEQYF.

This clonotype was observed a few times. This chain joins TRBV7-9 and TRBJ2-7, with D tentatively TRBD1 (6 bases). Trimming cost V 6 bases and J 2 bases, with 20 bases left between them. Germline loops: CDR1 SEHNR, CDR2 FQNEAQ (reference sequence). This CDR3 has 16 amino acids. The CDR3 reads CASRPRTVGFPYEQYF. As DNA, the CDR3 is TGTGCCAGCAGACCCCGGACAGTGGGGTTCCCCTACGAGCAGTACTTC.

This clonotype was recorded at least ten times. One end of the junction varies from germline; a read error may be responsible. The rearrangement links TRBV30 to TRBJ1-1; D perhaps matches TRBD1 (5 bases). CDR3 length equals 11 residues. Germline CDR1 and CDR2: GTSNPN and SVGIG (reference sequence). This CDR3 reads CAWTPTGGSLF. CDR3 nucleotides: TGTGCCTGGACCCCTACGGGGGGATCTCTCTTT. The entire variable domain, with the rest obtained from reference TRBV30 and TRBJ1-1, is as follows: SQTIHQWPATLVQPVGSPLSLECTVEGTSNPNLYWYRQAAGRGLQLLFYSVGIGQISSEVPQNLSASRPQDRQFILSSKKLLLSDSGFYLCAWTPTGGSLFGQGTRLTVV.

The J gene is TRBJ2-5, the V gene TRBV12-3 or TRBV12-4; 8 positions match TRBD2. V was clipped by 6 bases and J by 12 bases; unmatched bases: 9. The CDR3 spans 12 residues. CDR3 coding DNA: TGTGCCAGCAGCGGGGGGGTGGGTCCCGAGTACTTC. Its protein is CASSGGVGPEYF.

This clonotype showed up just a few times. The V and J genes are TRBV20-1 and TRBJ2-7, with 9 bases fitting TRBD2. Germline V gene data show CDR1 as DFQATT and CDR2 as SNEGSKA (reference sequence). The CDR3 covers 14 residues. V dropped 6 bases and J dropped 3; count of bases not matched to a gene: 9. This CDR3 is CSAPGVAGDYEQYF. The CDR3 DNA reads TGCAGTGCCCCGGGGGTAGCGGGAGACTACGAGCAGTACTTC.

Only a few counts were recorded for this clonotype. The V and J genes are TRBV30 and TRBJ2-7, with D perhaps matching TRBD2 (6 bases). Germline V CDR1 and CDR2: GTSNPN, SVGIG (reference sequence). The CDR3 covers 13 residues. V was trimmed by 4 bases and J by 5 bases, leaving 15 bases between them. For the CDR3, the DNA is TGTGCCTGGACCTCCGGGCGGGGAGACGAGCAGTACTTC. It codes for CAWTSGRGDEQYF.

This clonotype was seen ten or more times. As DNA, the CDR3 is TGTGCCAGCAGTTTATTTCGGGATCGGAGGAATGAGCAGTTCTTC. Translation gives CASSLFRDRRNEQFF. The chain joins TRBV28 to TRBJ2-1; the D gene is possibly TRBD2 (5 bases). Germline CDR1 and CDR2: MDHEN and SYDVKM. This CDR3 spans 15 amino acids. V dropped 1 base and J dropped 7 bases, with 14 bases sitting between them.

This clonotype was seen ten or more times. J is TRBJ2-1 and V is TRBV7-9, with 12 bases identical to TRBD2. Germline assignment: CDR1 SEHNR and CDR2 FQNEAQ (reference sequence). V was pared by 6 bases and J by 7 bases, with 4 bases of the junction left unmatched. The CDR3 runs 14 residues. The CDR3 coding sequence is TGTGCCAGCAGTCGGACTAGCGGGACGAATGAGCAGTTCTTC. It encodes CASSRTSGTNEQFF. The entire variable domain, with the rest obtained from reference TRBV7-9 and TRBJ2-1, is as follows: DTGVSQNPRHKITKRGQNVTFRCDPISEHNRLYWYRQTLGQGPEFLTYFQNEAQLEKSRLLSDRFSAERPKGSFSTLEIQRTEQGDSAMYLCASSRTSGTNEQFFGPGTRLTVL.

This clonotype was detected many times. This chain joins TRBV20-1 and TRBJ2-5, with TRBD1 matching over 7 bases. Per germline, CDR1 DFQATT and CDR2 SNEGSKA (reference sequence). J lost 2 bases, V lost 3 bases, and 3 bases had no gene match. The CDR3 contains 13 residues. CDR3 bases: TGCAGTGCTAGCAACAGGGGACAAGAGACCCAGTACTTC. Amino acid sequence: CSASNRGQETQYF.

The sample holds many counts of this clonotype. DNA for the CDR3: TGCAGCGCTTCGCTAGGGATTAAGGACGAGCAGTACTTC. Translated: CSASLGIKDEQYF. The V gene is TRBV29-1, the J gene TRBJ2-7; D not resolved. From germline, CDR1 is SQVTM and CDR2 ANQGSEA. V gave up 7 bases and J gave up 5 bases, with 18 bases separating them. The CDR3 has 13 amino acids.

There are a few counts of this clonotype. The gene calls are TRBV10-3 and TRBJ2-7; D gene unclear. CDR3 size: 12 residues. From germline, CDR1 is ENHRY and CDR2 SYGVKD. Deletions cut 6 bases from V and 3 bases from J, with 9 bases between. CDR3 sequence: CAISGGYYEQYF. The CDR3 DNA is TGTGCCATCAGCGGCGGCTACTACGAGCAGTACTTC.

This clonotype was observed many times. The rearrangement links TRBV6-5 to TRBJ1-2; D remains ambiguous. The V gene lost 5 bases and the J gene lost 4 bases, with 8 bases spanning the gap. The CDR3 is 12 residues long. Germline CDR1 MNHEY, CDR2 SVGAGI. This CDR3 is CASSIEPYGYTF. The CDR3 nucleotides read TGTGCCAGCAGTATCGAGCCCTATGGCTACACCTTC.

The V and J genes are TRBV5-5 and TRBJ1-1; D unclear. The CDR3 has 16 amino acids. Trimming removed 5 bases at V and 0 bases at J, with 17 bases between. Germline CDR1 is SGHKS and CDR2 is YYEKEE (reference sequence). The CDR3 DNA reads as TGTGCCAGCAGGGTTCTGGCAGGATTAATGAACACTGAAGCTTTCTTT. Translation: CASRVLAGLMNTEAFF. Variable domain in full (rest from reference TRBV5-5 and TRBJ1-1): DAGVTQSPTHLIKTRGQQVTLRCSPISGHKSVSWYQQVLGQGPQFIFQYYEKEERGRGNFPDRFSARQFPNYSSELNVNALLLGDSALYLCASRVLAGLMNTEAFFGQGTRLTVV.

This clonotype was seen a handful of times. The chain has TRBV6-9 and TRBJ2-1; 11 bases agree with TRBD2. V lost 3 bases to trimming and J lost 5 bases; unmatched junction nucleotides: 3. The CDR3 is 15 amino acids. CDR1 is MNHGY and CDR2 is SVAAGI in the germline V gene. CDR3 sequence reads: CASSYGGLADNEQFF. The CDR3 nucleotides read TGTGCCAGCAGTTACGGGGGACTAGCGGACAATGAGCAGTTCTTC.

This clonotype showed up many times. V is TRBV14 and J is TRBJ2-1; 13 bases line up with TRBD2. The trim removed 3 bases at V and 5 bases at J, leaving 7 bases unmatched. Germline-derived CDR1 and CDR2 are SGHDN and FVKESK. This CDR3 spans 17 amino acids. CDR3 residues: CASSHDLGLAGDNEQFF. The CDR3 DNA sequence: TGTGCCAGCAGCCATGACCTAGGACTAGCGGGAGACAATGAGCAGTTCTTC.

The V and J genes are TRBV4-1 and TRBJ2-7; either TRBD1 or TRBD2 may supply D (5 bases each). Deletions cut 1 base from V and 4 bases from J, with 17 bases between. Germline values: CDR1 MGHRA, CDR2 YSYEKL. The CDR3 consists of 16 residues. The CDR3 here is CASSQGPGPILYEQYF. The CDR3, as DNA: TGCGCCAGCAGCCAAGGTCCGGGACCAATCCTTTACGAGCAGTACTTC.

The rearrangement links TRBV18 to TRBJ2-5; D not certain. Per the germline V gene, CDR1 is KGHSH and CDR2 is LQKENI. This CDR3 has 15 residues. Trimming pared 3 bases from V and 3 bases from J, leaving 14 bases between. In nucleotides, the CDR3 is TGTGCCAGCTCACCTCCCTGGGGTGGGGAAGAGACCCAGTACTTC. Its protein product is CASSPPWGGEETQYF.

For this clonotype: It may be a read error: a sequence one base away is much more abundant. This chain uses TRBV2 with TRBJ2-1; possibly TRBD2 for D (6 bases). The J call is uncertain, as TRBJ2-7 better fits the DNA end. The CDR3 has 15 residues. The V gene's germline CDR1 is SNHLY and CDR2 FYNNEI. CDR3 in DNA: TGTGCCAGCAGACCCCTAGCGAATTTTAACAATGAGCAGTACTTC. Translation: CASRPLANFNNEQYF.

This clonotype has just a few counts. The chain combines TRBV7-3 with TRBJ2-5, with TRBD2 matching over 8 bases. This CDR3 is 15 amino acids long. J lost 4 bases, V lost 5 bases, and 9 bases had no gene match. From germline, CDR1 is SGHTA and CDR2 FQGTGA. The CDR3 DNA reads as TGTGCCAGCAGCGTTAGCGGGGCTCCTGGAGAGACCCAGTACTTC. Amino acid sequence: CASSVSGAPGETQYF.

Concerning this clonotype itself: It may be a read error: a sequence one base away is much more abundant. The chain recombines TRBV6-5 with TRBJ2-5; TRBD2 matches 8 bases. The CDR3 runs to 15 residues. CDR1 MNHEY and CDR2 SVGAGI come from the germline V gene. CDR3 region: CASSYRLALQENQYF. CDR3 DNA: TGTGCCAGCAGTTACCGACTAGCGCTACAAGAGAACCAGTACTTC.

This clonotype turned up a few times. The rearrangement joins TRBV3-1 to TRBJ2-4; possible D gene TRBD1, 7 bases. The germline gives CDR1 LGHDT, CDR2 YNNKEL (reference sequence). Deletions cut 2 bases from V and 8 bases from J, with 25 bases between. The CDR3 is 18 residues long. The CDR3 sequence is CASSQTRGGGWIQYIQYF. Here the CDR3 DNA reads TGTGCCAGCAGCCAAACCCGAGGAGGGGGCTGGATACAATACATTCAGTACTTC.

The V gene is TRBV20-1, the J gene TRBJ1-1; a possible D gene is TRBD1 (6 bases). V was clipped by 0 bases and J by 0 bases, with 11 bases between them. This CDR3 is 15 amino acids long. Germline values: CDR1 DFQATT, CDR2 SNEGSKA (reference sequence). CDR3 in DNA: TGCAGTGCTAGAGAGACAGGTTTAATGAACACTGAAGCTTTCTTT. Amino acid sequence: CSARETGLMNTEAFF.

This clonotype was found a few times. CDR3: CASSLSPGRAGANVLTF. CDR3 in DNA: TGTGCCAGCAGTTTATCCCCCGGGAGGGCTGGGGCCAACGTCCTGACTTTC. This chain uses TRBV12-3 or TRBV12-4 with TRBJ2-6, with 8 bases matching TRBD2. The CDR3 length is 17 residues. Germline trimming cut 2 bases from V and 2 bases from J; bases unmatched to any gene: 5.

This clonotype was seen only a few times. The CDR3 region is CASSVSLTGELFF. In nucleotides, the CDR3 is TGTGCCAGCAGTGTTAGCTTAACCGGGGAGCTGTTTTTT. This chain connects TRBV6-1 to TRBJ2-2; D gene uncertain. The CDR3 extends over 13 amino acids. V lost 4 bases and J 5 bases, leaving 8 bases between the germline ends. Looked up from germline, CDR1 is MNHNS and CDR2 is SASEGT.